This entry concerns a single T cell receptor (beta chain). Its target is unknown. Trimming pared 2 bases from V and 1 base from J, leaving 9 bases between. CDR3 length: 15 amino acids. Germline CDR1 and CDR2: SGHAT and FQNNGV. This entry belongs to a study of T cell responses to AZD1222 COVID-19 vaccine. Points from the study as a whole: The study sampled repertoires only after the peak T cell response. Clonal diversity may have been underestimated, and the donors were mostly white British, with more females than males. Close to half of all spike-specific TCRs reportedly target regions of the variants that are unmutated.

Libraries were prepared by immunoSEQ multiplex PCR; TCRdb keeps only in-frame clonotypes and omits some of them. The sample holds about 110,000 clones, 85% to 90% seen once. The sample consisted of peripheral blood, taken 28 days after the second AZD1222 dose. The chain has TRBV11-2 and TRBJ2-1, with D possibly TRBD2 on 6 matching bases. This TCR derives from an adult who received the AZD1222 COVID-19 vaccine. The CDR3 DNA sequence: TGTGCCAGCAGCTTATTGGCGGGGTCCTACAATGAGCAGTTCTTC. This translates into CASSLLAGSYNEQFF.